The next 22 T cell receptor beta chains were all read from a single sample in a study of identical twins. In TCRdb, the 5' RACE reads were re-called with MiXCR into one record per CDR3 protein. The sample records some 500,000 distinct CDR3 sequences, roughly 13% being singletons. These data were also reused for a study on yellow fever vaccine responses in identical twins.

Sequencing used CD4+ T cells sorted from blood. The origin of the receptors is a woman under 30 in good health.

V is TRBV7-8 and J is TRBJ1-2; D is ambiguous. V was trimmed by 3 bases and J by 2 bases, leaving 7 bases between them. The CDR3 length is 13 residues. The germline CDR1 and CDR2 sequences are SGHVS and FQNEAQ. The CDR3 here is CASSFGRNYGYTF. DNA of the CDR3: TGTGCCAGCAGCTTTGGCAGAAACTATGGCTACACCTTC.

This clonotype showed up just a few times. Written as DNA, the CDR3 is TGCGCCAGCAGCCAGGACAGGGGAGGGGGTGAGCAGTTCTTC. Translated, it gives CASSQDRGGGEQFF. The rearrangement uses TRBV4-1 and TRBJ2-1; TRBD1 agrees at 9 bases. The trim removed 3 bases at V and 9 bases at J, leaving 6 bases unmatched. The CDR3 runs to 14 residues. Germline values: CDR1 MGHRA, CDR2 YSYEKL.

This chain joins TRBV19 and TRBJ2-2; 8 bases map to TRBD1. V was clipped by 5 bases and J by 6 bases; unmatched bases: 8. This CDR3 spans 15 amino acids. Germline V gives CDR1 LNHDA, CDR2 SQIVND (reference sequence). CDR3 in amino acids: CASSPMTGAAGELFF. The CDR3 nucleotides read TGTGCCAGTAGTCCCATGACAGGGGCCGCCGGGGAGCTGTTTTTT. Drawing the rest from reference TRBV19 and TRBJ2-2, the complete variable domain is DGGITQSPKYLFRKEGQNVTLSCEQNLNHDAMYWYRQDPGQGLRLIYYSQIVNDFQKGDIAEGYSVSREKKESFPLTVTSAQKNPTAFYLCASSPMTGAAGELFFGEGSRLTVL.

This clonotype has a count of ten or more. This rearrangement joins TRBV6-6 to TRBJ2-1; D remains ambiguous. Trimming took off 0 bases at V and 8 bases at J, with 2 bases between the two ends. The CDR3 sequence is 11 residues long. From germline, CDR1 is MNHNY and CDR2 SVGAGI (reference sequence). This CDR3 reads CASSYSDEQFF. In DNA form, the CDR3 reads TGTGCCAGCAGTTACTCTGATGAGCAGTTCTTC.

This clonotype was seen more than once but under ten times. The chain recombines TRBV15 with TRBJ2-2; the D gene is possibly TRBD1 (5 bases). The CDR3 contains 15 residues. V gave up 2 bases and J gave up 7 bases, with 14 bases separating them. Germline V gives CDR1 LNHNV, CDR2 YYDKDF (reference sequence). CDR3 sequence reads: CATSRTLPQGGELFF. The CDR3 DNA sequence: TGTGCCACCAGCAGAACCCTTCCTCAGGGCGGGGAGCTGTTTTTT. Filled out from reference TRBV15 and TRBJ2-2, the complete variable domain reads DAMVIQNPRYQVTQFGKPVTLSCSQTLNHNVMYWYQQKSSQAPKLLFHYYDKDFNNEADTPDNFQSRRPNTSFCFLDIRSPGLGDTAMYLCATSRTLPQGGELFFGEGSRLTVL.

V is TRBV6-2 or TRBV6-3 and J is TRBJ2-2; TRBD2 aligns across 7 bases. The J segment lost 6 bases and the V segment lost 0 bases, leaving 7 bases of the junction unmatched. CDR3 length: 16 residues. Germline values: CDR1 MNHEY, CDR2 SVGEGT. This CDR3 is CASSYSGGRAAGELFF. In nucleotides, the CDR3 is TGTGCCAGCAGTTACTCCGGCGGGAGAGCGGCCGGGGAGCTGTTTTTT.

The genes are TRBV29-1 and TRBJ2-7; TRBD2 agrees at 11 bases. The CDR3 spans 15 residues. Trimming took 7 bases from V and 3 from J; bases not matched to a gene: 11. Germline V CDR1 and CDR2: SQVTM, ANQGSEA. The CDR3 DNA sequence: TGCAGCGGCAAAATAACTAGCGGGGGCAACTACGAGCAGTACTTC. This gives the protein CSGKITSGGNYEQYF.

The chain employs TRBV7-8 and TRBJ2-7; TRBD2 matches at 9 bases. Germline V gene sequence: CDR1 SGHVS, CDR2 FQNEAQ. This CDR3 spans 18 amino acids. J gave up 3 bases and V 5 bases, and 17 bases lay outside the gene matches. The DNA of the CDR3 is TGTGCCAGCAGCCCCCCCGGGTGGGTAGCGGGGGCAAACTACGAGCAGTACTTC. As protein: CASSPPGWVAGANYEQYF.

This clonotype has just a few counts. The chain joins TRBV20-1 to TRBJ1-3; unclear D gene. The CDR3 has 14 amino acids. Trimming left V 4 bases short and J 0 bases short, with 10 bases between. Germline V gene data show CDR1 as DFQATT and CDR2 as SNEGSKA (reference sequence). The CDR3 loop reads CSATASTSGNTIYF. The DNA for the CDR3 is TGCAGTGCTACCGCATCGACCTCTGGAAACACCATATATTTT.

In this sample, this clonotype turned up a few times. This rearrangement joins TRBV2 to TRBJ2-3; 7 bases are a match to TRBD2. The germline V gene encodes CDR1 SNHLY and CDR2 FYNNEI. This CDR3 has 15 amino acids. Trimming cost V 3 bases and J 1 base; bases outside gene matches: 4. CDR3 protein: CASSERGTRTDTQYF. The DNA of the CDR3 is TGTGCCAGCAGTGAGCGGGGGACTCGCACAGATACGCAGTATTTT.

This chain connects TRBV4-2 to TRBJ2-3; tentatively, D is TRBD1 (6 bases). CDR3 length equals 19 residues. V was cut by 0 bases and J by 5 bases, with 24 bases left in between. Germline values: CDR1 LGHNA, CDR2 YNFKEQ. In DNA, the CDR3 is TGTGCCAGCAGCCAAGAGGGGGTTGGGCGGACCCTCAGGGGAGATACGCAGTATTTT. Amino acids: CASSQEGVGRTLRGDTQYF.

This clonotype was detected only a few times. The V gene is TRBV12-3 or TRBV12-4, the J gene TRBJ2-2; 10 positions agree with TRBD2. Trimming removed 3 bases from V and 4 bases from J; junction bases left unmatched: 5. This CDR3 is built from 16 residues. CDR3 sequence: CASSFSLAGVTGELFF. The CDR3 DNA follows: TGTGCCAGCAGTTTCTCGCTAGCGGGGGTCACCGGGGAGCTGTTTTTT.

This clonotype has only a few counts. The gene calls are TRBV7-9 and TRBJ2-7; a weak D match, TRBD1 (6 bases). The CDR3 has 14 amino acids. Germline-derived CDR1 and CDR2 are SEHNR and FQNEAQ (reference sequence). V was cut by 5 bases and J by 1 base, with 12 bases left in between. In nucleotides, the CDR3 is TGTGCCAGCAGCGCCTCCGGACAGTCCTACGAGCAGTACTTC. It is translated as CASSASGQSYEQYF.

V is TRBV5-5 and J is TRBJ2-1, with TRBD2 matching over 8 bases. Germline CDR1 and CDR2: SGHKS and YYEKEE (reference sequence). The CDR3 contains 15 residues. V shed 5 bases, J shed 4 bases, and the junction held 8 bases outside the gene matches. The CDR3 bases are TGTGCCAGCAGTTCCTATAGCGGGAATTACAATGAGCAGTTCTTC. Protein product: CASSSYSGNYNEQFF. Complete variable domain (other parts from reference TRBV5-5 and TRBJ2-1): DAGVTQSPTHLIKTRGQQVTLRCSPISGHKSVSWYQQVLGQGPQFIFQYYEKEERGRGNFPDRFSARQFPNYSSELNVNALLLGDSALYLCASSSYSGNYNEQFFGPGTRLTVL.

The gene calls are TRBV12-3 or TRBV12-4 and TRBJ2-7, with TRBD1 as a possible D gene (6 bases). V shed 8 bases and J shed 2 bases, with 10 bases lying between them. CDR3 length: 12 amino acids. The CDR3 region is CASVGQTYEQYF. The CDR3 DNA sequence: TGTGCCAGCGTCGGACAGACCTACGAGCAGTACTTC.

This clonotype came up a few times. The V call is TRBV11-2, the J call TRBJ2-1; TRBD2 agrees at 8 bases. Germline CDR1 and CDR2: SGHAT and FQNNGV. Trimming at V came to 4 bases and at J to 8 bases, leaving 4 bases not matched to a gene. The CDR3 is 13 residues long. CDR3 loop: CASSSGGGDEQFF. The CDR3 DNA reads TGTGCCAGCAGCTCGGGGGGGGGAGATGAGCAGTTCTTC.

CDR3 in DNA: TGTGCCAGCAGCCGCGACCCTTCAGGGGAGTACGAGCAGTACTTC. Amino acid sequence: CASSRDPSGEYEQYF. The V call is TRBV6-1, the J call TRBJ2-7, with D possibly TRBD1 on 6 matching bases. Per the germline V gene, CDR1 is MNHNS and CDR2 is SASEGT. Deletions cut 6 bases from V and 4 bases from J, with 19 bases between. CDR3 size: 15 residues.

V is TRBV10-1 and J is TRBJ2-3, with TRBD2 matching 11 bases. V shed 2 bases and J 5 bases; nucleotides not matched to a gene: 15. The length of the CDR3 is 19 residues. CDR1 and CDR2 (germline): WNHNN, SYGVQD (reference sequence). CDR3 region: CASSERPPLLAGVGDTQYF. The DNA for the CDR3 is TGCGCCAGCAGTGAGCGACCCCCTCTACTAGCGGGGGTTGGAGATACGCAGTATTTT.

A few counts support this clonotype. The chain carries TRBV11-2 and TRBJ2-1; 7 positions agree with TRBD2. This CDR3 contains 17 residues. The junction had 12 bases not matched to a gene; V was cut back by 1 base and J by 6 bases. From germline, CDR1 is SGHAT and CDR2 FQNNGV. This CDR3 is CASSLGGLGFLGNEQFF. The CDR3, as DNA: TGTGCCAGCAGCTTAGGTGGACTAGGATTCTTGGGCAATGAGCAGTTCTTC.

This clonotype came up a few times. The chain has TRBV7-9 and TRBJ2-1, with TRBD1 matching 7 bases. The V segment lost 3 bases and the J segment 7 bases; nucleotides outside the gene matches: 9. This CDR3 is built from 15 residues. Germline loops: CDR1 SEHNR, CDR2 FQNEAQ (reference sequence). DNA of the CDR3: TGTGCCAGCAGCTTGAAAGGACAGGCCCGAAATGAGCAGTTCTTC. Its protein product is CASSLKGQARNEQFF.

This chain joins TRBV19 and TRBJ1-1; no firm D call. This CDR3 is built from 15 residues. Germline CDR1 LNHDA, CDR2 SQIVND (reference sequence). Trimming left V 7 bases short and J 6 bases short, with 21 bases between. CDR3 residues: CASTAALRMGPEAFF. The DNA for the CDR3 is TGTGCCAGTACTGCAGCCCTGCGGATGGGCCCTGAAGCTTTCTTT.

V is TRBV5-6 and J is TRBJ2-4, with a weak D call TRBD2 (5 bases). Germline CDR1 and CDR2: SGHDT and YYEEEE. The V and J ends lost 0 bases and 7 bases respectively, with 11 bases between them. The CDR3 length is 14 residues. Written as DNA, the CDR3 is TGTGCCAGCAGCTTGGTGGAGGTCCCCAACATTCAGTACTTC. Translation gives CASSLVEVPNIQYF.